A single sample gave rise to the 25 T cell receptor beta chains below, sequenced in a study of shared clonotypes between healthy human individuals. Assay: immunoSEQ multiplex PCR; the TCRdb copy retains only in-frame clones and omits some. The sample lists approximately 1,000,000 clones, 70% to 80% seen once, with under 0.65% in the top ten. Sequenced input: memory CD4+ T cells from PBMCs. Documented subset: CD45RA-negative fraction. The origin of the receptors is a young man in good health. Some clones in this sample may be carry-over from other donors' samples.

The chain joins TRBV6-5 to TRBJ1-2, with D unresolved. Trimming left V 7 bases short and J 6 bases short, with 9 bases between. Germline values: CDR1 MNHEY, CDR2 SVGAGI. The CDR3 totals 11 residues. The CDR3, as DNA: TGTGCCAGCACCGGCTGGGATGGCTACACCTTC. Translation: CASTGWDGYTF.

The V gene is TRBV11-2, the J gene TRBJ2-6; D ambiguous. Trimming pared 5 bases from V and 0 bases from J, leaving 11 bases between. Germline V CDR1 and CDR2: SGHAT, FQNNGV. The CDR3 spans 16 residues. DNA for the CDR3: TGTGCCAGCAGCCCTCTCAGAGGCTCTGGGGCCAACGTCCTGACTTTC. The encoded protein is CASSPLRGSGANVLTF.

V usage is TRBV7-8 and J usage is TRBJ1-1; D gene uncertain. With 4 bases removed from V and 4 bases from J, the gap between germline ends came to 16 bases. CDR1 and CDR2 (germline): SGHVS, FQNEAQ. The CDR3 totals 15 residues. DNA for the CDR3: TGTGCCAGCAGCTCAAATGGACCCAGAGGCACTGAAGCTTTCTTT. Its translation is CASSSNGPRGTEAFF. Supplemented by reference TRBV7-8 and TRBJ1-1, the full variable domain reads GAGVSQSPRYKVAKRGQDVALRCDPISGHVSLFWYQQALGQGPEFLTYFQNEAQLDKSGLPSDRFFAERPEGSVSTLKIQRTQQEDSAVYLCASSSNGPRGTEAFFGQGTRLTVV.

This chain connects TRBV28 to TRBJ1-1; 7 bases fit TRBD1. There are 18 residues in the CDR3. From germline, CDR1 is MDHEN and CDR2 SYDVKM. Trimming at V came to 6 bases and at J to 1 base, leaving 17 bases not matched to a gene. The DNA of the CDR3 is TGTGCCAGCAGGCAATACCAGGGGGGCGGGTGGCGGAACACTGAAGCTTTCTTT. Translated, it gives CASRQYQGGGWRNTEAFF.

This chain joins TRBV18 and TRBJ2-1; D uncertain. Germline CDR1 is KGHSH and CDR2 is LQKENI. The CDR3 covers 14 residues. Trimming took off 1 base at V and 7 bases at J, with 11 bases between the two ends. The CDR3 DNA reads TGTGCCAGCTCACCACGGGGTCAACAAAATGAGCAGTTCTTC. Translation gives CASSPRGQQNEQFF.

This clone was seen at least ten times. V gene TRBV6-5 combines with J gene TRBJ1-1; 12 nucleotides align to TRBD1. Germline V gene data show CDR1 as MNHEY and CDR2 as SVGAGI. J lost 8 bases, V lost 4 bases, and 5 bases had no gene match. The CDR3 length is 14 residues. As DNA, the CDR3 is TGTGCCAGCAGTTCCGGGACAGGGGGCTACGAAGCTTTCTTT. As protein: CASSSGTGGYEAFF.

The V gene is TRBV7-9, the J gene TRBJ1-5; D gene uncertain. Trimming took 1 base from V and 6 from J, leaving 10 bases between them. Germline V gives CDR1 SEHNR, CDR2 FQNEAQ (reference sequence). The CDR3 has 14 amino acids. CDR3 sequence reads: CASSLGSGGQPQHF. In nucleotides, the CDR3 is TGTGCCAGCAGCTTAGGATCGGGCGGTCAGCCCCAGCATTTT.

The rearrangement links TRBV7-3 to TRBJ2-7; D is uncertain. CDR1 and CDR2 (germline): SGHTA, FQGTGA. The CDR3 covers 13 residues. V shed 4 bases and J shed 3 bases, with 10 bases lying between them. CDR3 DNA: TGTGCCAGCAGCTCCGGGCCTGGCTACGAGCAGTACTTC. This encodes CASSSGPGYEQYF.

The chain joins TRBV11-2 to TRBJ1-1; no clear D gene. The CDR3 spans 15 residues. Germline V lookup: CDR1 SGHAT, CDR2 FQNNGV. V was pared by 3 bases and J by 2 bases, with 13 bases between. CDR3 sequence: CASSFRRTANTEAFF. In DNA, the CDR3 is TGTGCCAGCAGCTTCAGAAGGACGGCTAACACTGAAGCTTTCTTT.

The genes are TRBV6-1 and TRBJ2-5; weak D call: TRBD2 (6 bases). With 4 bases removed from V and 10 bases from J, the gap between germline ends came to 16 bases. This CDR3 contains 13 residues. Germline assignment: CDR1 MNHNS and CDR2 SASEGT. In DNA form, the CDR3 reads TGTGCCAGCAGTGCTGGTGGGGGGTTAGACCAGTACTTC. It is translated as CASSAGGGLDQYF.

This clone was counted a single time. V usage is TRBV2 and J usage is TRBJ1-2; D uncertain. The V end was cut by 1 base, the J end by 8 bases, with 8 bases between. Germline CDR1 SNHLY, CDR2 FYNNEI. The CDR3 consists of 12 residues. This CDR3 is CASSEDKGGYTF. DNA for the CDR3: TGTGCCAGCAGTGAAGACAAGGGCGGCTACACCTTC.

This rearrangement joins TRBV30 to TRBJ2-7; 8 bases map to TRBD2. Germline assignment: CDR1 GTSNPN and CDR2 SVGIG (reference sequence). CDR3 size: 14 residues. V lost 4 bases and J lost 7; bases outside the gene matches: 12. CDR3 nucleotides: TGTGCCTGGAAAGGGCGGGAGGTCTCTAGTGAGCAGTACTTC. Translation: CAWKGREVSSEQYF.

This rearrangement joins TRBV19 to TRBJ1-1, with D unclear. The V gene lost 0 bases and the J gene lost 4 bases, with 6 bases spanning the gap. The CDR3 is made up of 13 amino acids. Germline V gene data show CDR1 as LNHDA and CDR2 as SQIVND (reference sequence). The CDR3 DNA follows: TGTGCCAGTAGTATAGACCTAATCACTGAAGCTTTCTTT. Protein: CASSIDLITEAFF.

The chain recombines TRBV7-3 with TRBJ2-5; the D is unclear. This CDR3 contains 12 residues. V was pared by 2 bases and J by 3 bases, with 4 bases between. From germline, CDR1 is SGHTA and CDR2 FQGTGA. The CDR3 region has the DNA TGTGCCAGCAGCTTAGGGGAAGAGACCCAGTACTTC. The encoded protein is CASSLGEETQYF.

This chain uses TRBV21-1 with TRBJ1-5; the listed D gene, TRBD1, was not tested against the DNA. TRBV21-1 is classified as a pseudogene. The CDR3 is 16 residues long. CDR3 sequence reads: CASSKGTASTSQPQHF. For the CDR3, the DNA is TGTGCCAGCAGCAAAGGGACAGCGTCCACCTCTCAGCCCCAGCATTTT.

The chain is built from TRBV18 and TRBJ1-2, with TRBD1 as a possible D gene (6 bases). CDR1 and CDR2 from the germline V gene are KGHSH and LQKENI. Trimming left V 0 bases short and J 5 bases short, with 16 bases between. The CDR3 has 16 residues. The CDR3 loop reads CASSPPAAGALYGYTF. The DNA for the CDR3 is TGTGCCAGCTCACCACCGGCCGCGGGGGCGCTGTATGGCTACACCTTC. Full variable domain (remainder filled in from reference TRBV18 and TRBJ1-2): NAGVMQNPRHLVRRRGQEARLRCSPMKGHSHVYWYRQLPEEGLKFMVYLQKENIIDESGMPKERFSAEFPKEGPSILRIQQVVRGDSAAYFCASSPPAAGALYGYTFGSGTRLTVV.

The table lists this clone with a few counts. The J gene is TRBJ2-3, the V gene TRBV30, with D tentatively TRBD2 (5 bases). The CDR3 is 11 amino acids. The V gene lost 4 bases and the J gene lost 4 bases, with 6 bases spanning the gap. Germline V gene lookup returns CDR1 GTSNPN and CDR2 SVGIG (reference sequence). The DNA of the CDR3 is TGTGCCTGGATGAGGGCAGATACGCAGTATTTT. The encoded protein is CAWMRADTQYF.

In nucleotides, the CDR3 is TGTGCCAGTAGTGAAGATGGGGGTCTGAGCTCCTACGAGCAGTACTTC. Its translation: CASSEDGGLSSYEQYF. This sequence joins TRBV19 and TRBJ2-7; D tentatively fits TRBD1 or TRBD2 (5 bases each). The germline CDR1 and CDR2 sequences are LNHDA and SQIVND (reference sequence). This CDR3 is built from 16 residues. V shed 5 bases and J shed 0 bases, with 17 bases lying between them.

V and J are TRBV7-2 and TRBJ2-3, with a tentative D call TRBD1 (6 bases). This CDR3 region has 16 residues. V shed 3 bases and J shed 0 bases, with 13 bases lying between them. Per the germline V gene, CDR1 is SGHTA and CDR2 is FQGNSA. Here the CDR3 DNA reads TGTGCCAGCAGCTTCCCTCCGGGACACAGCACAGATACGCAGTATTTT. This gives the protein CASSFPPGHSTDTQYF. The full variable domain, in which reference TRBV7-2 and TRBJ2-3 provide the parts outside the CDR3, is GAGVSQSPSNKVTEKGKDVELRCDPISGHTALYWYRQSLGQGLEFLIYFQGNSAPDKSGLPSDRFSAERTGGSVSTLTIQRTQQEDSAVYLCASSFPPGHSTDTQYFGPGTRLTVL.

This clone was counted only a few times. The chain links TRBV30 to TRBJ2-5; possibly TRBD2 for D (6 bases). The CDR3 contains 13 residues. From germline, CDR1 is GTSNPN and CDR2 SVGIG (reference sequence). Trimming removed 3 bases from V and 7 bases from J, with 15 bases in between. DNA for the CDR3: TGTGCCTGGAGCCTTCATAAGGGAGGGACCCAGTACTTC. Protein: CAWSLHKGGTQYF.

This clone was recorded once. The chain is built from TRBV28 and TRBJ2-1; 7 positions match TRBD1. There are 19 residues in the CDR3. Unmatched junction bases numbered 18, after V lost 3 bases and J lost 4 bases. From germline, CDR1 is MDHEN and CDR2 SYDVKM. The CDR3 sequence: CASSFRPYRPEGAYNEQFF. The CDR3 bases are TGTGCCAGCAGTTTCCGACCTTACAGACCCGAGGGGGCTTACAATGAGCAGTTCTTC.

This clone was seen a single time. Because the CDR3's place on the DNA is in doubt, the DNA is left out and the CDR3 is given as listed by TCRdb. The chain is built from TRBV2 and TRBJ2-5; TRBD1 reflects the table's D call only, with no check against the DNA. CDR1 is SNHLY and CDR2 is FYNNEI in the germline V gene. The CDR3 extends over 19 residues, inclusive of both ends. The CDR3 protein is CASRGARGLSLFGQETQYF.

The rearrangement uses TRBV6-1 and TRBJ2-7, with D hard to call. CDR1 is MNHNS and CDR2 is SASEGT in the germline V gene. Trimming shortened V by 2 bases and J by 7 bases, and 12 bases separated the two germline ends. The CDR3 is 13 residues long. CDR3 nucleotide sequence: TGTGCCAGCAGTGAACTCGTAGAGTTGGAGCAGTACTTC. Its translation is CASSELVELEQYF.

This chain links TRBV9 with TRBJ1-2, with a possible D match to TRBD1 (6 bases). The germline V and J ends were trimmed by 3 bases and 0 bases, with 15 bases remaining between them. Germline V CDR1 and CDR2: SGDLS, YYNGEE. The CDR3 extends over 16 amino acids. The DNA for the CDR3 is TGTGCCAGCAGCGGAAGAAACAGGGATCCTAACTATGGCTACACCTTC. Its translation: CASSGRNRDPNYGYTF.

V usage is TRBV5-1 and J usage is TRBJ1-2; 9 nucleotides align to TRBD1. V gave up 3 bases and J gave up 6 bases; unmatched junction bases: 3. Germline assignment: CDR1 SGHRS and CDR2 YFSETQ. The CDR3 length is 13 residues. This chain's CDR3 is CASSSGDRDGYTF. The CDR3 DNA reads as TGCGCCAGCAGCTCAGGGGACAGGGATGGCTACACCTTC.